This is a list of T cell receptor beta chains from one sample in a study of blood T cell repertoires in COVID-19. Sequenced by immunoSEQ multiplex PCR; TCRdb stores in-frame clones only, minus some. The profile covers 160,000 or so clones, with roughly 78% appearing a single time and 8.1% taken by the ten largest. Sequenced input: peripheral blood. The receptors derive from a woman aged 55-75 years with COVID-19, enrolled during active disease. Both conserved end residues are part of each CDR3.

>TRBV11-3|TRBJ2-3
CASSAGQETDTQYF
>TRBV6-1|TRBJ2-7
CASSGWAGVSSYEQYF
>TRBV5-6|TRBJ2-3
CASSLGAGPTDTQYF
>TRBV27|TRBJ2-1
CASSLRGGGRPNEQFF
>TRBV10-3|TRBJ1-1
CASIAGSQMNTEAFF
>TRBV7-9|TRBJ2-3
CASSLEGTPSTDTQYF
>TRBV19|TRBJ1-5
CASSTPGGPRNQPQHF
>TRBV7-3|TRBJ1-2
CASSSYGGYGYTF
>TRBV10-3|TRBJ1-5
CAIGQGYNQPQHF
>TRBV4-2|TRBJ2-2
CASSPSGGRIGELFF
>TRBV3-1/TRBV3-2|TRBJ2-1
CASSQIGEREGNEQFF
>TRBV10-3|TRBJ2-3
CAISPGQGVSTDTQYF
>TRBV7-9|TRBJ2-2
CASSLARTVTGELFF
>TRBV9|TRBJ2-7
CASSPVSGRGEQYF
>TRBV7-9|TRBJ1-2
CASSFFSGMGGYTF
>TRBV6-2/TRBV6-3|TRBJ2-7
CASSYERSSSYEQYF
>TRBV27|TRBJ2-3
CASSLMSGGGRADTQYF
>TRBV29-1|TRBJ1-2
CSVEVRQLGYTF
>TRBV2|TRBJ2-5
CASIRGGQETQYF
>TRBV9|TRBJ2-3
CASSPGLAGGTSTDTQYF
>TRBV7-3|TRBJ2-1
CASSSGGVPYNEQFF
>TRBV5-1|TRBJ2-3
CASSLARLAGVTDTQYF
>TRBV13|TRBJ2-2
CASSLVQGNTGELFF
>TRBV7-2|TRBJ2-2
CASSLGGFTGELFF
>TRBV7-2|TRBJ1-5
CASSPGGVGNQPQHF
>TRBV6-5|TRBJ2-1
CASRRGLAGVNEQFF
>TRBV5-4|TRBJ1-2
CASSFSFRDSLYGYTF
>TRBV25-1|TRBJ1-5
CASRGLGNQPQHF
>TRBV6-5|TRBJ2-6
CASSYSAGSGANVLTF
>TRBV5-1|TRBJ2-3
CASSLFPRKDTQYF
>TRBV28|TRBJ2-2
CASSSHDSPGELFF
>TRBV28|TRBJ1-1
CASSDPGHKNTEAFF
>TRBV5-1|TRBJ1-5
CASSLEGSGGNQPQHF
>TRBV6-5|TRBJ2-7
CASRSGGEQYF
>TRBV9|TRBJ2-7
CASSVGTATYEQYF
>TRBV28|TRBJ1-1
CASSIRQNVNTEAFF
>TRBV14|TRBJ1-4
CASSQVQGAREKLFF
>TRBV3-1/TRBV3-2|TRBJ1-1
CASSQEGQGSPEAFF
>TRBV7-8|TRBJ2-5
CASSVGDRGAQETQYF
>TRBV6-2/TRBV6-3|TRBJ1-5
CASSYGTGVFQPQHF
>TRBV11-2|TRBJ1-6
CASSLASGGAYNSPLHF
>TRBV29-1|TRBJ1-2
CSVEEYRVGIYGYTF
>TRBV30|TRBJ1-3
CAWRGGSTGNTIYF
>TRBV6-5|TRBJ2-7
CASSRGQGASYEQYF
>TRBV7-9|TRBJ1-6
CASSHDGGNLHF
>TRBV6-2/TRBV6-3|TRBJ2-7
CASSSTSGFEEQYF
>TRBV7-9|TRBJ2-3
CASSTSQADTQYF
>TRBV28|TRBJ1-4
CASRSGGFNEKLFF
>TRBV4-2|TRBJ2-1
CASSQEKRANEQFF